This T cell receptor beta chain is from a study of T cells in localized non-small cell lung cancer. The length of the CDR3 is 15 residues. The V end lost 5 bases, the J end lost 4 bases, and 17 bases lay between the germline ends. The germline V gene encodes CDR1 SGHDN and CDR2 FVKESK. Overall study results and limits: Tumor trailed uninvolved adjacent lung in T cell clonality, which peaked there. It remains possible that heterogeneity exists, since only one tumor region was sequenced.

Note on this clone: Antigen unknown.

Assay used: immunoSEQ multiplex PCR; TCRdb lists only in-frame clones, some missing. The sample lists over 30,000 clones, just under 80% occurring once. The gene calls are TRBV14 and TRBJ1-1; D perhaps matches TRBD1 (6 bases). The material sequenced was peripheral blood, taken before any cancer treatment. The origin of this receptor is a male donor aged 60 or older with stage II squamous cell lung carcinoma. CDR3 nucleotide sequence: TGTGCCAGCAGCTTACTTGGGGGCGCAGGCACTGAAGCTTTCTTT. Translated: CASSLLGGAGTEAFF.